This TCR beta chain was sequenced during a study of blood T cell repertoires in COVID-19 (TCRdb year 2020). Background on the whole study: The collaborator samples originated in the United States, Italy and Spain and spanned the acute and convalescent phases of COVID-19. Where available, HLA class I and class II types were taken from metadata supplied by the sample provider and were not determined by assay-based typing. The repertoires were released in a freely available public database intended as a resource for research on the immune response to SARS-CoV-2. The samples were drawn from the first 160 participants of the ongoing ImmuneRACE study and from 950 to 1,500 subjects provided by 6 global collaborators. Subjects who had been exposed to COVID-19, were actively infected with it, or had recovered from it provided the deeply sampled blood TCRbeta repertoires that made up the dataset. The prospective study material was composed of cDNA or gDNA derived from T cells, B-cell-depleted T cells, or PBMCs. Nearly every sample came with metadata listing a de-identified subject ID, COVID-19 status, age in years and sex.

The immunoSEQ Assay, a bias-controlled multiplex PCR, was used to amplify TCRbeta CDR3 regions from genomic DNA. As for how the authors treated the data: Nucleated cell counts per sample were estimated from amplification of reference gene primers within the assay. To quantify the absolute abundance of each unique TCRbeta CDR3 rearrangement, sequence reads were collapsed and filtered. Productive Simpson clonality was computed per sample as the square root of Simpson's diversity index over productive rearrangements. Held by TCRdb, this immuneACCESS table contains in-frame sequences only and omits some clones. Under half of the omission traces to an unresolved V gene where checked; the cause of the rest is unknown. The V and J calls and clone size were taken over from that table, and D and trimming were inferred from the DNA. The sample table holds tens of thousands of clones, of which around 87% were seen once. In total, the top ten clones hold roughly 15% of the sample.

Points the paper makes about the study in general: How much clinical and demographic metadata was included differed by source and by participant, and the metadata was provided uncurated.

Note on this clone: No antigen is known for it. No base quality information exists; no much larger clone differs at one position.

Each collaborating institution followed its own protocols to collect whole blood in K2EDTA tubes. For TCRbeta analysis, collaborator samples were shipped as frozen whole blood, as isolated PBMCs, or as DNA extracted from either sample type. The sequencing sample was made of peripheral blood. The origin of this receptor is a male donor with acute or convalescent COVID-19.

The bases read TGTGCCAGTAGTTTATCCGGGACTAGCGGGGGGGCCTCCTACAATGAGCAGTTCTTC. The translation is CASSLSGTSGGASYNEQFF. The chain links TRBV19 with TRBJ2-1, with 16 bases matching TRBD2. The CDR3 starts with the cysteine, ends with the phenylalanine, and has 19 residues. Of all the DNA, just the CDR3 is kept, 57 bases in frame from base 1. According to the germline V gene (reference sequence), CDR1 reads LNHDA and CDR2 reads SQIVND. The V end gives up 5 bases and the J end 0 bases, leaving 7 bases in the junction not matched to a gene.